Each of the 22 T cell receptor beta chains below was sequenced from the same sample in a study of blood T cells in healthy people across ages. With a J-beta primer mix and a sample-barcoded 5' primer, a second PCR ran roughly 7 to 11 cycles. TCRdb itself ran the 5' RACE reads through MiXCR, one entry per CDR3 protein. The table shows 1.5 million to 1.8 million distinct CDR3 sequences, with 40% to 45% occurring only once. The sequenced sample consisted of blood. The source of these receptors is a woman aged 18 to 35 in good health.

This clonotype was seen just once. This sequence joins TRBV5-1 and TRBJ2-5, with TRBD2 matching over 16 bases. The germline V gene has CDR1 SGHRS and CDR2 YFSETQ. V was pared by 5 bases and J by 11 bases, with 15 bases of the junction left unmatched. The CDR3 spans 17 residues. The CDR3 DNA reads TGCGCCAGCAGTACTGGGACTAGCGGGAGGGCCGCGAATGAGCAGTACTTC. This codes for CASSTGTSGRAANEQYF.

As for this clonotype: A much more abundant neighbour one base away suggests this may be a read error. The gene calls are TRBV28 and TRBJ2-7; 13 bases align to TRBD2. The V segment lost 5 bases and the J segment 7 bases; nucleotides outside the gene matches: 5. The CDR3 covers 14 residues. CDR1 and CDR2 from the germline V gene are MDHEN and SYDVKM. DNA for the CDR3: TGTGCCAGCAGTGAGACTAGCGGGAGGAATGAGCAGTACTTC. It specifies CASSETSGRNEQYF.

Ten or more counts support this clonotype. The rearrangement links TRBV12-3 or TRBV12-4 to TRBJ2-3; D is perhaps TRBD2 (5 bases). The CDR3 covers 15 residues. Trimming took off 1 base at V and 2 bases at J, with 10 bases between the two ends. The CDR3, as DNA: TGTGCCAGCAGTTTAGGTGCGGGTTACACAGATACGCAGTATTTT. Translated: CASSLGAGYTDTQYF.

This clonotype showed up just a few times. This chain connects TRBV10-3 to TRBJ1-4; unclear D gene. The V gene's germline CDR1 is ENHRY and CDR2 SYGVKD. The germline V and J ends were trimmed by 0 bases and 8 bases, with 7 bases remaining between them. This CDR3 region has 13 residues. CDR3 DNA sequence: TGTGCCATCAGTGAGTCCGCAGGAGAAAAACTGTTTTTT. Its translation is CAISESAGEKLFF.

On this clonotype: Sequence at one end of the junction differs from germline and may be a read error. CDR3 nucleotide sequence: TGTGCCAGCAGTTTATGGTCCGGAGAGACCCTGTACTTC. Its translation: CASSLWSGETLYF. V gene TRBV28 combines with J gene TRBJ2-5; D is uncertain. Germline loops: CDR1 MDHEN, CDR2 SYDVKM. CDR3 length equals 13 residues.

The chain joins TRBV12-3 or TRBV12-4 to TRBJ1-5; 7 bases are a match to TRBD1. Trimming at V came to 5 bases and at J to 9 bases, leaving 10 bases not matched to a gene. CDR3 length equals 14 residues. The chain's CDR3 is CASSPETGSRPQHF. CDR3 nucleotide sequence: TGTGCCAGCAGTCCAGAGACAGGGTCCAGGCCCCAGCATTTT.

The CDR3 region has the DNA TGCAGCGCCGCCTTGGGGTTTGAAAAACTGTTTTTT. Its protein is CSAALGFEKLFF. The chain carries TRBV29-1 and TRBJ1-4, with D unclear. The V end lost 7 bases, the J end lost 7 bases, and 13 bases lay between the germline ends. In germline, CDR1 is SQVTM, CDR2 ANQGSEA. This CDR3 has 12 residues.

This rearrangement joins TRBV5-1 to TRBJ2-3; D not certain. The CDR3 loop spans 18 amino acids. CDR1 and CDR2 from the germline V gene are SGHRS and YFSETQ. V gave up 0 bases and J gave up 0 bases, with 17 bases separating them. The CDR3 DNA is TGCGCCAGCAGCTTGGCCGTATTTGTAACAGCTAGCACAGATACGCAGTATTTT. Residues: CASSLAVFVTASTDTQYF. Full variable domain (rest looked up from reference TRBV5-1 and TRBJ2-3): KAGVTQTPRYLIKTRGQQVTLSCSPISGHRSVSWYQQTPGQGLQFLFEYFSETQRNKGNFPGRFSGRQFSNSRSEMNVSTLELGDSALYLCASSLAVFVTASTDTQYFGPGTRLTVL.

The chain carries TRBV3-1 and TRBJ2-7; tentative D call: TRBD2 (6 bases). CDR1 is LGHDT and CDR2 is YNNKEL in the germline V gene (reference sequence). The CDR3 covers 17 residues. The V end lost 1 base, the J end lost 7 bases, and 23 bases lay between the germline ends. CDR3 sequence (DNA): TGTGCCAGCAGCCAAGGGTTTGGGTTAGCGGTAGGAAATGAGCAGTACTTC. This translates into CASSQGFGLAVGNEQYF.

V usage is TRBV11-2 and J usage is TRBJ2-7; 10 bases map to TRBD2. CDR3 length: 18 residues. Trimming took 2 bases from V and 0 from J; bases not matched to a gene: 10. Germline V gene lookup returns CDR1 SGHAT and CDR2 FQNNGV. CDR3 residues: CASSLRLAGALSSYEQYF. DNA for the CDR3: TGTGCCAGCAGCTTACGGCTAGCGGGGGCCCTAAGCTCCTACGAGCAGTACTTC.

This clonotype was observed at least ten times. The chain recombines TRBV4-1 with TRBJ2-7; 8 nucleotides agree with TRBD1. Germline V gene data show CDR1 as MGHRA and CDR2 as YSYEKL. J lost 1 base, V lost 4 bases, and 3 bases had no gene match. This CDR3 is 14 amino acids long. In nucleotides, the CDR3 is TGCGCCAGCAGCCCAGACAGGGGTTCCTACGAGCAGTACTTC. This translates into CASSPDRGSYEQYF.

This chain uses TRBV11-2 with TRBJ1-2; no definite D call. The CDR3 runs to 13 residues. Trimming took off 2 bases at V and 4 bases at J, with 8 bases between the two ends. The germline gives CDR1 SGHAT, CDR2 FQNNGV. The CDR3 sequence: CASSLSDGYGYTF. The DNA of the CDR3 is TGTGCCAGCAGCTTATCGGACGGCTATGGCTACACCTTC.

This clonotype was seen at least ten times. The chain couples TRBV27 to TRBJ2-7; D unclear. V was pared by 3 bases and J by 5 bases, with 11 bases between. Germline-derived CDR1 and CDR2 are MNHEY and SMNVEV (reference sequence). CDR3 length: 13 residues. The CDR3 DNA follows: TGTGCCAGCAGTTTCTCCTCTGGCCACGAGCAGTACTTC. It encodes CASSFSSGHEQYF.

This clonotype has more than one count but fewer than ten. The gene calls are TRBV2 and TRBJ2-2; 7 bases are a match to TRBD2. CDR1 and CDR2 from the germline V gene are SNHLY and FYNNEI. V shed 5 bases, J shed 7 bases, and the junction held 4 bases outside the gene matches. The CDR3 is 13 amino acids. The CDR3 DNA sequence: TGTGCCAGCAGTCTTATAGCGGGCGGGGAGCTGTTTTTT. Encoded protein: CASSLIAGGELFF.

This clonotype was found a few times. V usage is TRBV5-1 and J usage is TRBJ2-3, with TRBD2 identical over 7 bases. Germline V gives CDR1 SGHRS, CDR2 YFSETQ. This CDR3 contains 16 residues. Trimming removed 0 bases from V and 0 bases from J; junction bases left unmatched: 4. CDR3: CASSLERGLSTDTQYF. CDR3 coding DNA: TGCGCCAGCAGCTTGGAGCGGGGCCTAAGCACAGATACGCAGTATTTT.

CDR3 DNA: TGCAGTGCTAGTAGCGGGAACACCGGGGAGCTGTTTTTT. It encodes CSASSGNTGELFF. This rearrangement joins TRBV20-1 to TRBJ2-2, with a possible D match to TRBD2 (6 bases). The CDR3 runs 13 residues. Trimming pared 3 bases from V and 1 base from J, leaving 6 bases between. The germline V gene encodes CDR1 DFQATT and CDR2 SNEGSKA (reference sequence).

This clonotype has just a few counts. A junction boundary mismatches the germline segment, possibly from a read error. The V and J genes are TRBV12-3 or TRBV12-4 and TRBJ1-2, with no clear D. The CDR3 extends over 12 amino acids. Written as DNA, the CDR3 is TGCGCCAGCAGGTCCGGAAACTATGGCTACACCTTC. Translation: CASRSGNYGYTF.

The genes are TRBV29-1 and TRBJ2-1; D unresolved. Germline V gene lookup returns CDR1 SQVTM and CDR2 ANQGSEA. The CDR3 runs to 14 residues. The V end lost 2 bases, the J end lost 10 bases, and 18 bases lay between the germline ends. CDR3: CSVEWLGRYGEQFF. Here the CDR3 DNA reads TGCAGCGTTGAATGGCTTGGTCGGTACGGGGAGCAGTTCTTC.

This clonotype occurred many times. The genes are TRBV12-3 or TRBV12-4 and TRBJ2-5; no reliable D call. CDR3 length equals 15 residues. With 1 base removed from V and 0 bases from J, the gap between germline ends came to 9 bases. The CDR3, as DNA: TGTGCCAGCAGTTTAGACAGATGGTACCAAGAGACCCAGTACTTC. Encoded protein: CASSLDRWYQETQYF.

The genes are TRBV7-9 and TRBJ1-5; unclear D gene. This CDR3 region has 14 residues. Trimming took 5 bases from V and 5 from J, leaving 13 bases between them. CDR1 and CDR2 from the germline V gene are SEHNR and FQNEAQ (reference sequence). This chain's CDR3 is CASSELRVHQPQHF. The CDR3 DNA reads TGTGCCAGCAGCGAGCTAAGGGTGCATCAGCCCCAGCATTTT. Variable domain in full (rest from reference TRBV7-9 and TRBJ1-5): DTGVSQNPRHKITKRGQNVTFRCDPISEHNRLYWYRQTLGQGPEFLTYFQNEAQLEKSRLLSDRFSAERPKGSFSTLEIQRTEQGDSAMYLCASSELRVHQPQHFGDGTRLSIL.

To note about this clonotype: A much larger clonotype is one base distant, so this may be a read error. The gene calls are TRBV29-1 and TRBJ2-1; TRBD2 agrees at 10 bases. V shed 3 bases, J shed 6 bases, and the junction held 5 bases outside the gene matches. CDR1 SQVTM and CDR2 ANQGSEA come from the germline V gene. The length of the CDR3 is 14 residues. In DNA, the CDR3 is TGCAGCGTTGACGGGACTAGCGCGTGCAATGAGCAGTTCTTC. Encoded protein: CSVDGTSACNEQFF.

J is TRBJ1-5 and V is TRBV7-9, with D possibly TRBD1 on 5 matching bases. CDR1 and CDR2 (germline): SEHNR, FQNEAQ (reference sequence). The CDR3 contains 15 residues. V dropped 7 bases and J dropped 0 bases, with 13 bases sitting between them. The CDR3 spells CASNPQEFSNQPQHF. In DNA form, the CDR3 reads TGTGCCAGCAATCCACAGGAGTTTAGCAATCAGCCCCAGCATTTT.